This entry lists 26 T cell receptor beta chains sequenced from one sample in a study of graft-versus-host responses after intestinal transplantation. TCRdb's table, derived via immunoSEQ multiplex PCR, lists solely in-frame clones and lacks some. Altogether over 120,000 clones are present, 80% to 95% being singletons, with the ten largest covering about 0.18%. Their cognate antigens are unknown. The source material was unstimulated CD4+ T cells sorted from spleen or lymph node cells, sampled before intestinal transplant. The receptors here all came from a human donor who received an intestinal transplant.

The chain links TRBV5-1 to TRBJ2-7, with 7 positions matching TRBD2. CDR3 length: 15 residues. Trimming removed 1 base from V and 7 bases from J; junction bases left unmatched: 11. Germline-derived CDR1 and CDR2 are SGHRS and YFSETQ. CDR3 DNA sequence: TGCGCCAGCAGCTTGTGGGCAGCGGGAATGAGAGAGCAGTACTTC. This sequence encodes CASSLWAAGMREQYF. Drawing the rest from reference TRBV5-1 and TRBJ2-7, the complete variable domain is KAGVTQTPRYLIKTRGQQVTLSCSPISGHRSVSWYQQTPGQGLQFLFEYFSETQRNKGNFPGRFSGRQFSNSRSEMNVSTLELGDSALYLCASSLWAAGMREQYFGPGTRLTVT.

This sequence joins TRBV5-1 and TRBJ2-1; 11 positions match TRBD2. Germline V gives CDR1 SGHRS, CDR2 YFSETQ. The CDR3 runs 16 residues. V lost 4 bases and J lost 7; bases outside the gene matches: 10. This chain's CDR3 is CASSGAPGLADNEQFF. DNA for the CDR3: TGCGCCAGCAGCGGAGCTCCGGGACTAGCGGATAATGAGCAGTTCTTC.

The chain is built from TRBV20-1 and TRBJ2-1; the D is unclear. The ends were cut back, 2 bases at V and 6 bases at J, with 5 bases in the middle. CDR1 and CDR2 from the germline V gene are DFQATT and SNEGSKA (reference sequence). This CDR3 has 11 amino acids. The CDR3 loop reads CSARKVNEQFF. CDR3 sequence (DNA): TGCAGTGCTAGAAAAGTCAATGAGCAGTTCTTC.

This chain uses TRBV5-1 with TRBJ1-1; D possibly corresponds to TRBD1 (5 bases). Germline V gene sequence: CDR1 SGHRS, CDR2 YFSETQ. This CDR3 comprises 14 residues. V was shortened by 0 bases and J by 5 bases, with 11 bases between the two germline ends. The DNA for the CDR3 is TGCGCCAGCAGCTTGGGCGGGGGAGAAACTGAAGCTTTCTTT. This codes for CASSLGGGETEAFF.

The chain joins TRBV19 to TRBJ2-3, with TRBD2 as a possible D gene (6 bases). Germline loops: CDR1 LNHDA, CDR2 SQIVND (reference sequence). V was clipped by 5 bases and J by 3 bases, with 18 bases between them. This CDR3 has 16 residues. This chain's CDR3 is CASSPTPGAVTDTQYF. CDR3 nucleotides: TGTGCCAGTAGTCCGACCCCGGGAGCAGTTACAGATACGCAGTATTTT.

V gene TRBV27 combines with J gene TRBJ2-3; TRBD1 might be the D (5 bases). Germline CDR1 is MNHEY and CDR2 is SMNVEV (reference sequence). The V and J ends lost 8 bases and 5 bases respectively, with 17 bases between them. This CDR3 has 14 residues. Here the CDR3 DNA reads TGTGCCAGCGCTGCGGCCACAAGGGGAGATACGCAGTATTTT. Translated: CASAAATRGDTQYF.

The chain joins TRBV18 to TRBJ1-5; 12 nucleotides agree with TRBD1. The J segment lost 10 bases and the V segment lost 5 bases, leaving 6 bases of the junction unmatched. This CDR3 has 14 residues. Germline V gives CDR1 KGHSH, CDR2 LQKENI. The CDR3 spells CASSSWDRGRPQHF. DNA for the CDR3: TGTGCCAGCTCAAGTTGGGACAGGGGGCGACCCCAGCATTTT.

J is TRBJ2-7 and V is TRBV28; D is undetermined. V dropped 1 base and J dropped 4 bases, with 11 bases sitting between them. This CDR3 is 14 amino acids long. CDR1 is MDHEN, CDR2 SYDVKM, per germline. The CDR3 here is CASSLSSGNYEQYF. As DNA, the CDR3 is TGTGCCAGCAGTTTATCGTCAGGCAATTACGAGCAGTACTTC.

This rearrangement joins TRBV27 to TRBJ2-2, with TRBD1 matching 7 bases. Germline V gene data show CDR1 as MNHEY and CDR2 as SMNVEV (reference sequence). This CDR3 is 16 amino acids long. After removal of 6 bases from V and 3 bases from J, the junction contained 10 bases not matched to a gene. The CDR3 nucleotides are TGTGCCAGCAGAACATACCTGACAGGGCACACCGGGGAGCTGTTTTTT. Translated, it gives CASRTYLTGHTGELFF.

Here the CDR3 reads CASSLEANYGYTF. The CDR3 region has the DNA TGCGCCAGCAGCTTGGAAGCTAACTATGGCTACACCTTC. This chain joins TRBV5-1 and TRBJ1-2; no clear D. V was pared by 0 bases and J by 0 bases, with 3 bases between. The CDR3 runs 13 residues. The germline gives CDR1 SGHRS, CDR2 YFSETQ. The complete variable domain, with remaining parts taken from reference TRBV5-1 and TRBJ1-2, reads KAGVTQTPRYLIKTRGQQVTLSCSPISGHRSVSWYQQTPGQGLQFLFEYFSETQRNKGNFPGRFSGRQFSNSRSEMNVSTLELGDSALYLCASSLEANYGYTFGSGTRLTVV.

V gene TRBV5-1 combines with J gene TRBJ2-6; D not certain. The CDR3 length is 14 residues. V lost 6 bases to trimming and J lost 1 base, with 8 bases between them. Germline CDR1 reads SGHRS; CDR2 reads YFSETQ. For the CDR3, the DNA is TGCGCCAGCAAGGCAGAGTCTGGGGCCAACGTCCTGACTTTC. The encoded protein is CASKAESGANVLTF.

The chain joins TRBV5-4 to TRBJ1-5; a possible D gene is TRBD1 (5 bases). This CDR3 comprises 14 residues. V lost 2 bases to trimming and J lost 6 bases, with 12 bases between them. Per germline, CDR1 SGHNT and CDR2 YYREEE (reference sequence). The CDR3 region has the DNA TGTGCCAGCAGCTTTATACCAGGGAGTCAGCCCCAGCATTTT. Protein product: CASSFIPGSQPQHF.

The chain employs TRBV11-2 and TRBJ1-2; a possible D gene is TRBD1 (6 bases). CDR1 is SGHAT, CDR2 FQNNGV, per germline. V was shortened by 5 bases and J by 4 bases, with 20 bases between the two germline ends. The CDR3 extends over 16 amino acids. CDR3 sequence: CASSPWSGGQGYGYTF. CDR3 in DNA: TGTGCCAGCAGCCCCTGGTCGGGGGGGCAAGGCTATGGCTACACCTTC.

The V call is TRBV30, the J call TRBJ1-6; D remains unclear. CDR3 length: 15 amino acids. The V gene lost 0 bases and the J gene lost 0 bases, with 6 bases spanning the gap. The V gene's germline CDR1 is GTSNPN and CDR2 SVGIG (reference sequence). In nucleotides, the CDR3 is TGTGCCTGGAGTGTATCAGCCTCCTATAATTCACCCCTCCACTTT. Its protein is CAWSVSASYNSPLHF.

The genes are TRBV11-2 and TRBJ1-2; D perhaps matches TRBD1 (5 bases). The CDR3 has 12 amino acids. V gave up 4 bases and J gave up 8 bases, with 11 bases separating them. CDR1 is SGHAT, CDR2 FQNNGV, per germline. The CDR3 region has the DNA TGTGCCAGCAGCTCCGTAGGGGAGGGCTACACCTTC. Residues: CASSSVGEGYTF.

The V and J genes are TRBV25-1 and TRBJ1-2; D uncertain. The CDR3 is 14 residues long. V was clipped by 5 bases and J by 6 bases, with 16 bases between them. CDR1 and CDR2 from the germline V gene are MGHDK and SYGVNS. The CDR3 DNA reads TGTGCCAGCAGTCCTGTGCCCTGGTCAGATGGCTACACCTTC. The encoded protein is CASSPVPWSDGYTF.

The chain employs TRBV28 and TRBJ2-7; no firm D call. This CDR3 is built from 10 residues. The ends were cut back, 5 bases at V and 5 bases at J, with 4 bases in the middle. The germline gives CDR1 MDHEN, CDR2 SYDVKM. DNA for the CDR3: TGTGCCAGCAGTCGGGACGAGCAGTACTTC. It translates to CASSRDEQYF.

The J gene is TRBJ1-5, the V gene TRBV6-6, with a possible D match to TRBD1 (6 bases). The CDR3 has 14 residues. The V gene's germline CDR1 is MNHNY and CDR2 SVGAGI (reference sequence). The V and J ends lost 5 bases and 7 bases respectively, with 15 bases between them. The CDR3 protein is CASSPRGRDQPQHF. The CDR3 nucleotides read TGTGCCAGCAGTCCCCGGGGGCGGGACCAGCCCCAGCATTTT.

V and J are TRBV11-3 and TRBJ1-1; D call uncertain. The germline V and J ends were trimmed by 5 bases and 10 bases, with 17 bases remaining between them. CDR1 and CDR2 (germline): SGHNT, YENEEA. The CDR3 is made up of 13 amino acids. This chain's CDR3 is CASSPSGVSRAFF. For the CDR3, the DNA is TGTGCCAGCAGCCCTAGCGGGGTTTCGAGAGCTTTCTTT.

The CDR3 protein is CASRAGTGPYGYTF. The CDR3 bases are TGTGCCAGCAGAGCAGGGACAGGGCCCTATGGCTACACCTTC. The J gene is TRBJ1-2, the V gene TRBV2; the match to TRBD1 covers 9 bases. CDR1 and CDR2 from the germline V gene are SNHLY and FYNNEI. The ends lost 6 bases at V and 4 bases at J; junction bases unmatched: 6. The CDR3 extends over 14 amino acids.

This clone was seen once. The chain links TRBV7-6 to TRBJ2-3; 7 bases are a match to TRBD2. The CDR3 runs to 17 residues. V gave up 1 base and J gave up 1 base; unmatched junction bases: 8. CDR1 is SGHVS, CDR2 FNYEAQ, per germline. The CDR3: CASSLEVAGYGTDTQYF. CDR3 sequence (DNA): TGTGCCAGCAGCTTAGAGGTAGCGGGTTACGGCACAGATACGCAGTATTTT.

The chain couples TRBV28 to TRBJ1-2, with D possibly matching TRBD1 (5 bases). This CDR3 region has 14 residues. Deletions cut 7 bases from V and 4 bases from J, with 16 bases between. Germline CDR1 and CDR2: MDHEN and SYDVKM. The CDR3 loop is CASNAGGEGYGYTF. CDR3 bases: TGTGCCAGCAACGCTGGGGGGGAGGGCTATGGCTACACCTTC.

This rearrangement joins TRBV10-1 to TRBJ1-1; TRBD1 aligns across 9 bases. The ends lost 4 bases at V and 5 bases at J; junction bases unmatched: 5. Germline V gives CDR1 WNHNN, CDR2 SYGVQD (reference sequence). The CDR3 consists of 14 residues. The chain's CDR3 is CASSGGQGPTEAFF. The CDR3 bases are TGCGCCAGCAGTGGGGGACAGGGACCGACTGAAGCTTTCTTT.

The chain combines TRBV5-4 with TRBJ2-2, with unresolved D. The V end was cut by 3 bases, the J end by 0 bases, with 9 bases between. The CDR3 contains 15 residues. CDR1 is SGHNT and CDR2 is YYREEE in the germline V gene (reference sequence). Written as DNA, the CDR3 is TGTGCCAGCAGCTGGACGGTCGCGAACACCGGGGAGCTGTTTTTT. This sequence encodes CASSWTVANTGELFF.

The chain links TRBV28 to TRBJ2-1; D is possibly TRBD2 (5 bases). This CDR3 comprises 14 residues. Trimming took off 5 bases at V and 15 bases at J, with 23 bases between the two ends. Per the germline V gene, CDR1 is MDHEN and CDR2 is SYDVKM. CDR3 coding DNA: TGTGCCAGCAGTGACTATGCTGACACCCGAGAGGGGTTCTTC. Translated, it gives CASSDYADTREGFF.

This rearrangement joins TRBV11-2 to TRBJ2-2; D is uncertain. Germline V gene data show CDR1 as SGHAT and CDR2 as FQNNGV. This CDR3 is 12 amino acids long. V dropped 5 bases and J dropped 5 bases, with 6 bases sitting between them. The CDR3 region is CASSLGTGELFF. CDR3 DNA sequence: TGTGCCAGCAGCCTTGGGACCGGGGAGCTGTTTTTT.